The next 28 T cell receptor beta chains were all read from a single sample in a study of CD8 T cells in seronegative destructive rheumatoid arthritis. Sequencing used immunoSEQ multiplex PCR; TCRdb keeps in-frame clones, though not all of them. This sample has fewer than 5,000 clones, with about two thirds found just once. The specimen was CD8+ T cells from blood. The receptors here all came from a woman aged 45 to 70 with seronegative destructive rheumatoid arthritis.

V and J are TRBV4-1 and TRBJ1-5; TRBD1 matches at 10 bases. The CDR3 length is 16 residues. The V and J ends lost 3 bases and 5 bases, in that order; junction bases with no gene match: 7. Per the germline V gene, CDR1 is MGHRA and CDR2 is YSYEKL. CDR3 residues: CASSHKTGGTDQPQHF. In DNA form, the CDR3 reads TGCGCCAGCAGCCACAAGACAGGGGGCACGGATCAGCCCCAGCATTTT.

The chain carries TRBV7-2 and TRBJ1-2, with a weak D call TRBD1 (6 bases). Between the trimmed V and J ends, which lost 6 bases and 0 bases, there was a span of 14 bases. The CDR3 has 15 residues. The V gene's germline CDR1 is SGHTA and CDR2 FQGNSA. CDR3 nucleotide sequence: TGTGCCAGCAGGCCGACAGGAGCGACTAACTATGGCTACACCTTC. This gives the protein CASRPTGATNYGYTF.

A word on this clone: Given a far larger clone just one base away, this is likely a sequencing read error. Other DNA sequences in this specimen translate into the identical CDR3. The chain carries TRBV7-2 and TRBJ2-1, with TRBD2 matching over 13 bases. Germline V gene sequence: CDR1 SGHTA, CDR2 FQGNSA. The CDR3 length is 17 residues. Here the CDR3 DNA reads TGTGCCAGTAGCTTAGCCCGAACTAGCGGGGGGGACAATGAGCAGTTCTTC. Its protein product is CASSLARTSGGDNEQFF.

V and J are TRBV5-6 and TRBJ1-1, with TRBD1 matching over 7 bases. The CDR3 has 14 amino acids. Germline V gene sequence: CDR1 SGHDT, CDR2 YYEEEE. Trimming removed 4 bases from V and 0 bases from J; junction bases left unmatched: 3. In DNA, the CDR3 is TGTGCCAGCAGCGGGGGACAGATGAACACTGAAGCTTTCTTT. This sequence encodes CASSGGQMNTEAFF.

The table lists this clone with a few counts. This rearrangement joins TRBV30 to TRBJ1-1, with 9 bases lining up with TRBD1. This CDR3 has 12 amino acids. CDR1 is GTSNPN, CDR2 SVGIG, per germline (reference sequence). The V gene end was trimmed by 4 bases and the J gene end by 4 bases; junction bases not matched to a gene: 1. CDR3 coding DNA: TGTGCCTGGAACAGGGGGCTCACTGAAGCTTTCTTT. Its protein is CAWNRGLTEAFF. Filled out from reference TRBV30 and TRBJ1-1, the complete variable domain reads SQTIHQWPATLVQPVGSPLSLECTVEGTSNPNLYWYRQAAGRGLQLLFYSVGIGQISSEVPQNLSASRPQDRQFILSSKKLLLSDSGFYLCAWNRGLTEAFFGQGTRLTVV.

The chain has TRBV25-1 and TRBJ1-2, with TRBD1 identical over 8 bases. Germline trimming cut 10 bases from V and 6 bases from J; bases unmatched to any gene: 13. The CDR3 consists of 14 residues. The V gene's germline CDR1 is MGHDK and CDR2 SYGVNS. CDR3 nucleotides: TGTGCCACCACCTCAGGGGGCGCGCTGCATGGCTACACCTTC. Translated, it gives CATTSGGALHGYTF.

This clone was seen a handful of times. The chain carries TRBV6-1 and TRBJ1-1; D is ambiguous. V lost 3 bases and J lost 1, with 6 bases in between. The CDR3 extends over 13 amino acids. Per germline, CDR1 MNHNS and CDR2 SASEGT. CDR3 loop: CASSEYRNTEAFF. DNA of the CDR3: TGTGCCAGCAGTGAGTACAGGAACACTGAAGCTTTCTTT.

J is TRBJ2-5 and V is TRBV7-9; 9 nucleotides match TRBD2. This CDR3 has 16 residues. The V gene's germline CDR1 is SEHNR and CDR2 FQNEAQ (reference sequence). V shed 5 bases, J shed 5 bases, and the junction held 12 bases outside the gene matches. CDR3 nucleotide sequence: TGTGCCAGCAGCCCACCCCTAGCGGGGTCGGGGGAGACCCAGTACTTC. Its protein is CASSPPLAGSGETQYF.

The chain employs TRBV5-6 and TRBJ1-2; TRBD1 agrees at 8 bases. The CDR3 runs 14 residues. Germline CDR1 and CDR2: SGHDT and YYEEEE. V shed 4 bases, J shed 6 bases, and the junction held 8 bases outside the gene matches. This CDR3 is CASSPDRDENGYTF. CDR3 coding DNA: TGTGCCAGCAGCCCGGACAGGGATGAGAATGGCTACACCTTC.

On this clone itself: The sample holds other DNA sequences that translate to the same CDR3. The chain combines TRBV27 with TRBJ1-2; 9 bases map to TRBD1. The length of the CDR3 is 14 residues. Germline lookup yields CDR1 MNHEY and CDR2 SMNVEV (reference sequence). The V and J ends lost 3 bases and 7 bases, in that order; junction bases with no gene match: 6. The CDR3 DNA follows: TGTGCCAGCAGTTTTGGGACAGGGTTCGGTGGCTACACCTTC. Translating gives CASSFGTGFGGYTF.

This clone was counted only a few times. V usage is TRBV27 and J usage is TRBJ2-5, with TRBD1 identical over 7 bases. J lost 1 base, V lost 6 bases, and 17 bases had no gene match. This CDR3 contains 18 residues. CDR1 and CDR2 (germline): MNHEY, SMNVEV (reference sequence). The CDR3 here is CASRKGPSTGISQETQYF. In nucleotides, the CDR3 is TGTGCCAGCAGAAAAGGCCCCTCGACAGGGATTAGCCAAGAGACCCAGTACTTC.

This chain uses TRBV10-1 with TRBJ2-7, with 9 bases that match TRBD2. Germline CDR1 WNHNN, CDR2 SYGVQD (reference sequence). Trimming at V came to 8 bases and at J to 4 bases, leaving 12 bases not matched to a gene. This CDR3 is 15 amino acids long. In DNA form, the CDR3 reads TGCGCCAGCTCTTGCCAGCTAGCGGGGCTATACGAGCAGTACTTC. This encodes CASSCQLAGLYEQYF.

By frequency in the sample, this clone is medium-sized. V is TRBV25-1 and J is TRBJ2-1, with 7 bases matching TRBD1. The CDR3 is 14 amino acids. The V and J ends lost 6 bases and 9 bases, in that order; junction bases with no gene match: 11. The germline V gene encodes CDR1 MGHDK and CDR2 SYGVNS. The CDR3 DNA sequence: TGTGCCAGCAGCGGCAGGGGGTATCTGGGTGAGCAGTTCTTC. Amino acid sequence: CASSGRGYLGEQFF.

The chain employs TRBV2 and TRBJ2-7; D might be TRBD1 (6 bases). Trimming cost V 0 bases and J 3 bases, with 15 bases left between them. This CDR3 spans 16 amino acids. Germline-derived CDR1 and CDR2 are SNHLY and FYNNEI. The CDR3 DNA reads as TGTGCCAGCAGTGAAGCGCTTCAGGGGCAGCACTACGAGCAGTACTTC. This codes for CASSEALQGQHYEQYF.

This chain uses TRBV7-9 with TRBJ2-3; D gene ambiguous. Germline V gene lookup returns CDR1 SEHNR and CDR2 FQNEAQ (reference sequence). The CDR3 contains 11 residues. Trimming pared 2 bases from V and 8 bases from J, leaving 5 bases between. CDR3 region: CASSLQATQYF. The DNA of the CDR3 is TGTGCCAGCAGCTTACAGGCTACGCAGTATTTT.

This chain links TRBV9 with TRBJ2-5; TRBD2 aligns across 10 bases. The V and J ends lost 3 bases and 5 bases, in that order; junction bases with no gene match: 16. Germline V lookup: CDR1 SGDLS, CDR2 YYNGEE. The CDR3 loop spans 18 amino acids. The CDR3 sequence: CASSEGAGLSGGAETQYF. The CDR3 coding sequence is TGTGCCAGCAGCGAGGGGGCAGGGCTAAGCGGGGGGGCGGAGACCCAGTACTTC.

DNA of the CDR3: TGTGCCAGCAGCTTTTTTAGTGGTTCCTACAATGAGCAGTTCTTC. This gives the protein CASSFFSGSYNEQFF. The chain is built from TRBV7-8 and TRBJ2-1; no clear D gene. The length of the CDR3 is 15 residues. Looked up from germline, CDR1 is SGHVS and CDR2 is FQNEAQ. Deletions cut 3 bases from V and 1 base from J, with 10 bases between.

The chain has TRBV10-1 and TRBJ2-3; TRBD2 agrees at 7 bases. From germline, CDR1 is WNHNN and CDR2 SYGVQD (reference sequence). This CDR3 has 12 amino acids. J gave up 1 base and V 11 bases, and 3 bases lay outside the gene matches. CDR3 in DNA: TGCGCCTGGCGGGAGTGCACAGATACGCAGTATTTT. It is translated as CAWRECTDTQYF.

The genes are TRBV19 and TRBJ2-1; TRBD2 matches 10 bases. The CDR3 is made up of 17 amino acids. In germline, CDR1 is LNHDA, CDR2 SQIVND (reference sequence). Trimming cost V 5 bases and J 2 bases; bases outside gene matches: 9. The CDR3 protein is CASSPFIAGGPYNEQFF. CDR3 nucleotides: TGTGCCAGTAGTCCTTTCATAGCGGGGGGCCCCTACAATGAGCAGTTCTTC.

This clone was seen a few times. This chain's CDR3 is CASSLEGTGDQDYGYTF. The CDR3 bases are TGTGCCAGCAGCTTAGAGGGGACAGGGGATCAGGACTATGGCTACACCTTC. This sequence joins TRBV7-6 and TRBJ1-2; 10 nucleotides line up with TRBD1. CDR1 is SGHVS, CDR2 FNYEAQ, per germline. The CDR3 covers 17 residues. J was trimmed by 3 bases and V by 1 base; bases with no gene match: 8.

There are a few counts of this clone. The chain couples TRBV27 to TRBJ2-1, with 12 bases identical to TRBD2. In germline, CDR1 is MNHEY, CDR2 SMNVEV (reference sequence). V dropped 5 bases and J dropped 7; count of bases not matched to a gene: 12. CDR3 length equals 17 residues. For the CDR3, the DNA is TGTGCCAGCAGTCCACCTAGCGGGGGGGCTCAGCGGAATGAGCAGTTCTTC. It codes for CASSPPSGGAQRNEQFF.

The chain carries TRBV10-3 and TRBJ2-5; D possibly corresponds to TRBD2 (6 bases). The J call may be wrong; the DNA end is better matched by TRBJ2-7. Germline V gives CDR1 ENHRY, CDR2 SYGVKD. The CDR3 consists of 15 residues. CDR3 region: CAISTADGGGYEQYF. CDR3 in DNA: TGTGCCATCAGTACAGCAGACGGGGGAGGCTACGAGCAGTACTTC.

This rearrangement joins TRBV7-8 to TRBJ2-7; TRBD1 matches at 8 bases. The CDR3 is 12 residues long. From germline, CDR1 is SGHVS and CDR2 FQNEAQ. J lost 12 bases, V lost 5 bases, and 9 bases had no gene match. For the CDR3, the DNA is TGTGCCAGCAGCCCAAGGGACAGGAATTGGTACTTC. Protein sequence: CASSPRDRNWYF.

The rearrangement uses TRBV27 and TRBJ2-5; D possibly corresponds to TRBD2 (5 bases). With 6 bases removed from V and 5 bases from J, the gap between germline ends came to 10 bases. The CDR3 spans 12 residues. Germline values: CDR1 MNHEY, CDR2 SMNVEV (reference sequence). The CDR3: CASREGGETQYF. CDR3 sequence (DNA): TGTGCCAGCAGAGAAGGCGGGGAGACCCAGTACTTC.

The chain couples TRBV6-5 to TRBJ2-5; 9 bases line up with TRBD1. After removal of 6 bases from V and 0 bases from J, the junction contained 5 bases not matched to a gene. In germline, CDR1 is MNHEY, CDR2 SVGAGI. The CDR3 is 15 amino acids. The CDR3 is CASRQGAGYQETQYF. CDR3 in DNA: TGTGCCAGCAGACAGGGGGCGGGGTACCAAGAGACCCAGTACTTC.

The chain combines TRBV6-1 with TRBJ1-4; D possibly corresponds to TRBD1 (5 bases). CDR1 is MNHNS and CDR2 is SASEGT in the germline V gene. Trimming took off 4 bases at V and 5 bases at J, with 23 bases between the two ends. The CDR3 extends over 18 amino acids. CDR3 residues: CASSVLGTSRGLNEKLFF. The DNA of the CDR3 is TGTGCCAGCAGTGTACTTGGGACTTCACGCGGCCTAAATGAAAAACTGTTTTTT.

The chain recombines TRBV29-1 with TRBJ1-1, with 7 nucleotides matching TRBD1. Germline V gives CDR1 SQVTM, CDR2 ANQGSEA. The V segment lost 7 bases and the J segment 3 bases; nucleotides outside the gene matches: 8. CDR3 size: 13 residues. The DNA of the CDR3 is TGCAGCGCTAAGACAGGGCTCTACACTGAAGCTTTCTTT. Protein product: CSAKTGLYTEAFF.

V is TRBV11-2 and J is TRBJ1-1, with TRBD1 matching over 7 bases. Germline loops: CDR1 SGHAT, CDR2 FQNNGV. The CDR3 loop spans 13 amino acids. Unmatched junction bases numbered 1, after V lost 5 bases and J lost 1 base. In DNA, the CDR3 is TGTGCCAGCAGCGGACAGGCGAACACTGAAGCTTTCTTT. Translation gives CASSGQANTEAFF. Looking up the rest from reference TRBV11-2 and TRBJ1-1 gives the full variable domain: EAGVAQSPRYKIIEKRQSVAFWCNPISGHATLYWYQQILGQGPKLLIQFQNNGVVDDSQLPKDRFSAERLKGVDSTLKIQPAKLEDSAVYLCASSGQANTEAFFGQGTRLTVV.